This T cell receptor (beta chain) appears in the sequencing data of a study of blood T cell repertoires in COVID-19. Data came from immunoSEQ multiplex PCR; TCRdb stores just in-frame clones and leaves some out. This table has approximately 150,000 clones, more than 70% appearing once. The CDR3 has 16 residues. Trimming removed 8 bases at V and 3 bases at J, with 23 bases between. The germline gives CDR1 MDHEN, CDR2 SYDVKM. This receptor was obtained from a man aged 60 to 75 who had recovered from COVID-19. The sequenced material came from PBMCs or T cells enriched from blood (not recorded which). This rearrangement joins TRBV28 to TRBJ2-7, with a possible D match to TRBD1 (6 bases). In DNA form, the CDR3 reads TGTGCCAGCCTACGGGATGCCGGGACAAACCTCTACGAGCAGTACTTC. It translates to CASLRDAGTNLYEQYF.